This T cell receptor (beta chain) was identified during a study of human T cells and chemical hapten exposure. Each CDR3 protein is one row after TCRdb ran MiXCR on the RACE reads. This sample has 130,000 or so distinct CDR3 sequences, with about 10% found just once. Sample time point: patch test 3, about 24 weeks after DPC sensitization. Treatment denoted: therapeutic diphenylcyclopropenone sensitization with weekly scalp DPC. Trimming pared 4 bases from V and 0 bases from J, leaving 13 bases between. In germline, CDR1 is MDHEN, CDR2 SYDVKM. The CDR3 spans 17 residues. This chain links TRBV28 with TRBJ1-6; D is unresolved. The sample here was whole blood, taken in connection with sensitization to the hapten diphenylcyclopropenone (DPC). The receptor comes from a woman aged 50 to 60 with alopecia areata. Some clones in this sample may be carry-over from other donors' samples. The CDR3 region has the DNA TGTGCCAGCAGTTCTCCTCCCCAGAGCTCCTATAATTCACCCCTCCACTTT. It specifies CASSSPPQSSYNSPLHF.